Below are 19 T cell receptor beta chains sequenced from a single sample in a study of cytomegalovirus exposure and HLA in healthy donors. 60 Vbeta and 13 Jbeta primers were used in PCR. The data were produced by immunoSEQ multiplex PCR, yet TCRdb's version contains in-frame clones alone and is incomplete. The data show 200,000 to 250,000 clones, approximately 82% seen once. The sequenced material came from PBMCs. All receptors derive from a man aged 18 to 29 in good health and CMV-seronegative.

The V call is TRBV2, the J call TRBJ2-5; 9 nucleotides match TRBD2. This CDR3 is built from 14 residues. V trimming: 6 bases; J trimming: 3 bases; junction bases outside the gene matches: 5. The germline gives CDR1 SNHLY, CDR2 FYNNEI. In DNA form, the CDR3 reads TGTGCCAGCAGCCCCGGACTAGCGAAAGAGACCCAGTACTTC. Its translation is CASSPGLAKETQYF.

The chain links TRBV12-5 to TRBJ2-5; 10 bases fit TRBD1. With 1 base clipped from V and 2 bases from J, the junction kept 4 bases outside the gene matches. The CDR3 is 16 residues long. Germline V gives CDR1 LGHNT, CDR2 FRNRAP. CDR3 DNA: TGTGCTAGTGGTTTGGGGACAGGGGGATATCAAGAGACCCAGTACTTC. Translated: CASGLGTGGYQETQYF.

The V and J genes are TRBV2 and TRBJ2-5; the match to TRBD1 covers 9 bases. Germline V CDR1 and CDR2: SNHLY, FYNNEI. The CDR3 sequence is 14 residues long. With 9 bases clipped from V and 5 bases from J, the junction kept 10 bases outside the gene matches. The CDR3 protein is CASSDRGIGETQYF. The CDR3 DNA sequence: TGTGCCAGTTCGGACAGGGGAATAGGGGAGACCCAGTACTTC.

This chain joins TRBV2 and TRBJ1-3, with D perhaps matching TRBD1 (6 bases). Trimming removed 7 bases from V and 0 bases from J, with 13 bases in between. CDR3 length: 15 amino acids. Per the germline V gene, CDR1 is SNHLY and CDR2 is FYNNEI. Written as DNA, the CDR3 is TGTGCCAGCAAAGCGGACAGCTACTCTGGAAACACCATATATTTT. Translated, it gives CASKADSYSGNTIYF.

This clone has just a few counts. Germline and junction disagree at one end, which may indicate a read error. In DNA form, the CDR3 reads TGTGCCAGCAGCTTGGAGGAAAGTCCGGGAGTGAACTTC. This codes for CASSLEESPGVNF. The J gene is TRBJ2-7, the V gene TRBV5-4; D may be TRBD2 (6 bases). CDR3 size: 13 residues. CDR1 and CDR2 from the germline V gene are SGHNT and YYREEE (reference sequence). The full variable domain, completed using reference TRBV5-4 and TRBJ2-7, is ETGVTQSPTHLIKTRGQQVTLRCSSQSGHNTVSWYQQALGQGPQFIFQYYREEENGRGNFPPRFSGLQFPNYSSELNVNALELDDSALYLCASSLEESPGVNFGPGTRLTVT.

V usage is TRBV7-2 and J usage is TRBJ2-7, with 10 bases fitting TRBD2. Trimming took 0 bases from V and 5 from J; bases not matched to a gene: 7. This CDR3 is built from 16 residues. Germline V CDR1 and CDR2: SGHTA, FQGNSA. CDR3 coding DNA: TGTGCCAGCAGCTTAGCCGCGCTAGCGGGAGTCAACGAGCAGTACTTC. It yields the protein CASSLAALAGVNEQYF.

J is TRBJ2-1 and V is TRBV6-1; 9 positions agree with TRBD2. This CDR3 is 15 amino acids long. The germline CDR1 and CDR2 sequences are MNHNS and SASEGT. The V and J ends lost 6 bases and 6 bases, in that order; junction bases with no gene match: 9. This CDR3 is CASSSGTSTGNEQFF. In DNA, the CDR3 is TGTGCCAGCAGCTCCGGGACTAGCACGGGCAATGAGCAGTTCTTC.

There are a few counts of this clone. This rearrangement joins TRBV6-1 to TRBJ1-3, with D perhaps matching TRBD1 (5 bases). V was clipped by 6 bases and J by 5 bases, with 17 bases between them. The CDR3 is 15 residues long. Germline values: CDR1 MNHNS, CDR2 SASEGT. CDR3 amino acids: CASSPVGQGRNTIYF. The CDR3 nucleotides read TGTGCCAGCAGCCCCGTTGGCCAGGGTAGAAACACCATATATTTT.

The chain recombines TRBV11-2 with TRBJ1-3; no clear D gene. The V end was cut by 0 bases, the J end by 0 bases, with 9 bases between. CDR3 size: 16 residues. The V gene's germline CDR1 is SGHAT and CDR2 FQNNGV. CDR3 amino acids: CASSLDHRSSGNTIYF. The CDR3, as DNA: TGTGCCAGCAGCTTAGATCATAGGAGCTCTGGAAACACCATATATTTT.

The CDR3 reads CASSLVQGSYEQYF. The CDR3 DNA is TGTGCCAGCAGCTTGGTTCAGGGCTCCTACGAGCAGTACTTC. V gene TRBV5-4 combines with J gene TRBJ2-7; TRBD1 might be the D (5 bases). There are 14 residues in the CDR3. CDR1 and CDR2 (germline): SGHNT, YYREEE (reference sequence). The V and J ends lost 0 bases and 0 bases respectively, with 7 bases between them. The full variable domain, rest sourced from reference TRBV5-4 and TRBJ2-7, is ETGVTQSPTHLIKTRGQQVTLRCSSQSGHNTVSWYQQALGQGPQFIFQYYREEENGRGNFPPRFSGLQFPNYSSELNVNALELDDSALYLCASSLVQGSYEQYFGPGTRLTVT.

The chain has TRBV27 and TRBJ2-2, with D possibly matching TRBD1 (6 bases). CDR3 length equals 17 residues. V was clipped by 2 bases and J by 5 bases, with 18 bases between them. The germline gives CDR1 MNHEY, CDR2 SMNVEV (reference sequence). CDR3 bases: TGTGCCAGCAGTTTAATCTACACAGGGTGGGGGACCGGGGAGCTGTTTTTT. Amino acids: CASSLIYTGWGTGELFF.

This clone was seen only once. For the CDR3, the DNA is TGCGCCAGCAGCTCTCACAGGGGGATTTTTTACGAGCAGTACTTC. Translation gives CASSSHRGIFYEQYF. The J gene is TRBJ2-7, the V gene TRBV5-1; 8 bases are a match to TRBD1. This CDR3 is built from 15 residues. In germline, CDR1 is SGHRS, CDR2 YFSETQ. V lost 3 bases and J lost 4; bases outside the gene matches: 9. Together with reference TRBV5-1 and TRBJ2-7, the CDR3 gives the full variable domain: KAGVTQTPRYLIKTRGQQVTLSCSPISGHRSVSWYQQTPGQGLQFLFEYFSETQRNKGNFPGRFSGRQFSNSRSEMNVSTLELGDSALYLCASSSHRGIFYEQYFGPGTRLTVT.

The chain couples TRBV6-5 to TRBJ2-5; 13 bases agree with TRBD2. CDR1 MNHEY and CDR2 SVGAGI come from the germline V gene. Trimming cost V 1 base and J 1 base; bases outside gene matches: 0. The CDR3 covers 16 residues. Written as DNA, the CDR3 is TGTGCCAGCAGTTACTGGACTAGCGGGGGCCAAGAGACCCAGTACTTC. Translation: CASSYWTSGGQETQYF.

The V gene is TRBV6-5, the J gene TRBJ2-2; 9 bases line up with TRBD1. CDR3 length: 15 amino acids. The V gene's germline CDR1 is MNHEY and CDR2 SVGAGI. J was trimmed by 3 bases and V by 4 bases; bases with no gene match: 3. The CDR3 nucleotides read TGTGCCAGCAGTTGGAACAGGGGGCACACCGGGGAGCTGTTTTTT. It encodes CASSWNRGHTGELFF.

This clone was counted a few times. The V and J genes are TRBV5-1 and TRBJ2-7; 9 nucleotides agree with TRBD1. The CDR3 covers 14 residues. The V gene end was trimmed by 5 bases and the J gene end by 1 base; junction bases not matched to a gene: 4. Per germline, CDR1 SGHRS and CDR2 YFSETQ. The CDR3 region is CASRMGQGSYEQYF. CDR3 DNA sequence: TGCGCCAGCAGGATGGGACAGGGATCCTACGAGCAGTACTTC.

CDR3 coding DNA: TGTGCCAGCTCCCCTGGACCAGGGGAAGCTTTCTTT. This sequence encodes CASSPGPGEAFF. The rearrangement joins TRBV6-5 to TRBJ1-1, with D tentatively TRBD1 (5 bases). Trimming took off 8 bases at V and 8 bases at J, with 15 bases between the two ends. Germline V gene data show CDR1 as MNHEY and CDR2 as SVGAGI. The CDR3 is 12 residues long.

This sequence joins TRBV5-1 and TRBJ2-7, with D maybe TRBD1 (5 bases). The germline V gene encodes CDR1 SGHRS and CDR2 YFSETQ. The germline V and J ends were trimmed by 2 bases and 2 bases, with 11 bases remaining between them. There are 14 residues in the CDR3. CDR3 bases: TGCGCCAGCAGCTTCGGCCAGGGTCCCTACGAGCAGTACTTC. Its protein product is CASSFGQGPYEQYF.

The sample holds one count of this clone. V and J are TRBV19 and TRBJ2-5; TRBD1 aligns across 7 bases. V was clipped by 0 bases and J by 1 base; unmatched bases: 2. This CDR3 has 15 amino acids. CDR1 is LNHDA and CDR2 is SQIVND in the germline V gene (reference sequence). The CDR3: CASSIEDRTQETQYF. DNA for the CDR3: TGTGCCAGTAGTATAGAGGACAGGACCCAAGAGACCCAGTACTTC.

The chain joins TRBV5-1 to TRBJ2-5; the match to TRBD1 covers 10 bases. Germline V gene data show CDR1 as SGHRS and CDR2 as YFSETQ. The CDR3 spans 17 residues. V shed 0 bases, J shed 1 base, and the junction held 6 bases outside the gene matches. The CDR3 protein is CASSLGGQGPLQETQYF. Here the CDR3 DNA reads TGCGCCAGCAGCTTGGGGGGACAGGGGCCGCTCCAAGAGACCCAGTACTTC.